This T cell receptor beta chain came from a study of CD8 T cells in Susac syndrome. Germline V gene data show CDR1 as LGHNA and CDR2 as YSLEER. The V end was cut by 0 bases, the J end by 1 base, with 9 bases between. This CDR3 has 15 amino acids. With random hexamers, roughly 0.45 to 1 ug RNA was reverse transcribed. TCRdb reprocessed the immunoSEQ multiplex PCR reads with MiXCR, giving one entry per CDR3 protein. The sample has about 300,000 distinct CDR3 sequences, 65% to 90% seen once. This chain uses TRBV4-3 with TRBJ1-1; D is unclear. What was sequenced was CD8+ T cells from PBMCs. The receptor was isolated from a human donor with multiple sclerosis. Here the CDR3 DNA reads TGCGCCAGCAGCCAAGATGGAGCGGGGAACACTGAAGCTTTCTTT. It translates to CASSQDGAGNTEAFF.